This T cell receptor beta chain was recorded in a study of shared clonotypes between healthy human individuals. CDR3 size: 13 residues. CDR1 and CDR2 (germline): SGHTA, FQGNSA. V trimming: 11 bases; J trimming: 3 bases; junction bases outside the gene matches: 6. Overall study results and limits: Rarefaction demonstrated incomplete sorted-subset sequencing despite large depth.

As concerns this clone: Antigen: not known.

Once extracted for a subset, genomic DNA was divided evenly among several immunoSEQ plates. Method: immunoSEQ multiplex PCR; TCRdb's copy keeps in-frame clones and lacks some. This table holds hundreds of thousands of clones, 92% found once. Positively selected for CCR7, the CD45RO-negative cells used as naive CD8 cells excluded terminally differentiated effector memory CD45RA+ cells. The genes are TRBV7-2 and TRBJ2-1, with 8 bases matching TRBD1. The clonotype comes from a man between 25 and 39 years old in good health. Specimen: naive CD8+ T cells sorted from blood. The CDR3 is CACQGANYNEQFF. CDR3 in DNA: TGTGCCTGCCAGGGGGCCAACTACAATGAGCAGTTCTTC.